These 18 T cell receptor beta chains were sequenced from one sample in a study of control samples from healthy donors and cancer patients. The repertoire was sequenced with immunoSEQ multiplex PCR; TCRdb's copy has only in-frame clones and lacks some. Here the sample spans about 100,000 clones, about 91% being singletons. Sequenced sample: blood. Every receptor here comes from a woman younger than 35 in good health.

The CDR3 nucleotides read TGTGCCAGCAGTACTCCCGGGACCGGCGAAGCTTTCTTT. Encoded protein: CASSTPGTGEAFF. The V gene is TRBV6-5, the J gene TRBJ1-1, with a possible D match to TRBD1 (5 bases). V lost 5 bases and J lost 8, with 15 bases in between. CDR3 length equals 13 residues. Germline assignment: CDR1 MNHEY and CDR2 SVGAGI.

The CDR3: CASSLRDTDYRLSGNTIYF. CDR3 DNA sequence: TGTGCCAGCAGCCTGCGGGACACGGACTACCGTCTCTCTGGAAACACCATATATTTT. V usage is TRBV7-9 and J usage is TRBJ1-3; D might be TRBD1 (6 bases). Germline CDR1 SEHNR, CDR2 FQNEAQ (reference sequence). Between the trimmed V and J ends, which lost 5 bases and 0 bases, there was a span of 23 bases. This CDR3 is 19 amino acids long.

The chain carries TRBV5-4 and TRBJ2-7; D remains unclear. Looked up from germline, CDR1 is SGHNT and CDR2 is YYREEE (reference sequence). Trimming cost V 0 bases and J 2 bases, with 9 bases left between them. The CDR3 has 14 amino acids. This CDR3 reads CASSLAGRAYEQYF. As DNA, the CDR3 is TGTGCCAGCAGCTTGGCCGGCAGAGCCTACGAGCAGTACTTC.

The rearrangement uses TRBV19 and TRBJ2-7, with 7 bases identical to TRBD1. There are 15 residues in the CDR3. V gave up 1 base and J gave up 2 bases; unmatched junction bases: 5. Germline V gene data show CDR1 as LNHDA and CDR2 as SQIVND (reference sequence). Written as DNA, the CDR3 is TGTGCCAGTAGTATAGGAGGACAGGCAACCTACGAGCAGTACTTC. Residues: CASSIGGQATYEQYF. The full variable domain, in which reference TRBV19 and TRBJ2-7 provide the parts outside the CDR3, is DGGITQSPKYLFRKEGQNVTLSCEQNLNHDAMYWYRQDPGQGLRLIYYSQIVNDFQKGDIAEGYSVSREKKESFPLTVTSAQKNPTAFYLCASSIGGQATYEQYFGPGTRLTVT.

In nucleotides, the CDR3 is TGTGCCAGCAGTGAGTTAGGGAACACTGAAGCTTTCTTT. As protein: CASSELGNTEAFF. The genes are TRBV6-4 and TRBJ1-1; D not certain. Germline loops: CDR1 MRHNA, CDR2 SNTAGT. Trimming took off 3 bases at V and 1 base at J, with 6 bases between the two ends. The CDR3 length is 13 residues.

The V gene is TRBV30, the J gene TRBJ2-7, with TRBD2 matching 12 bases. J lost 5 bases, V lost 2 bases, and 7 bases had no gene match. The CDR3 contains 15 residues. Germline V gene sequence: CDR1 GTSNPN, CDR2 SVGIG (reference sequence). CDR3 in amino acids: CAWSPRLAGEHEQYF. The CDR3 bases are TGTGCCTGGAGTCCCAGACTAGCGGGAGAACACGAGCAGTACTTC.

In this sample, this clone turned up once. This sequence joins TRBV5-1 and TRBJ2-1; D not resolved. V dropped 4 bases and J dropped 0 bases, with 14 bases sitting between them. The CDR3 totals 16 residues. Looked up from germline, CDR1 is SGHRS and CDR2 is YFSETQ. The CDR3 is CASSPHTRSSYNEQFF. CDR3 sequence (DNA): TGCGCCAGCAGCCCTCACACCCGGAGCTCCTACAATGAGCAGTTCTTC.

V usage is TRBV7-9 and J usage is TRBJ2-5; D is tentatively TRBD1 or TRBD2 (5 bases each). The V gene's germline CDR1 is SEHNR and CDR2 FQNEAQ (reference sequence). This CDR3 region has 14 residues. Trimming took 7 bases from V and 3 from J, leaving 15 bases between them. The CDR3 protein is CASIKWGIEETQYF. CDR3 coding DNA: TGTGCCAGCATAAAGTGGGGGATTGAAGAGACCCAGTACTTC.

This clone appeared a single time. The J gene is TRBJ2-1, the V gene TRBV13; the D gene is possibly TRBD2 (6 bases). This CDR3 has 12 residues. V lost 8 bases and J 7 bases, leaving 12 bases between the germline ends. Germline CDR1 reads PRHDT; CDR2 reads FYEKMQ (reference sequence). CDR3 residues: CASLVGRNEQFF. CDR3 DNA sequence: TGTGCCAGCTTGGTAGGGAGGAATGAGCAGTTCTTC.

V gene TRBV9 combines with J gene TRBJ2-4; possible D gene TRBD1, 6 bases. Between the trimmed V and J ends, which lost 3 bases and 5 bases, there was a span of 12 bases. CDR3 length equals 14 residues. The germline V gene has CDR1 SGDLS and CDR2 YYNGEE. The CDR3 spells CASSGTVSQNIQYF. The DNA for the CDR3 is TGTGCCAGCAGCGGGACAGTATCCCAAAACATTCAGTACTTC.

The chain has TRBV28 and TRBJ1-1; D possibly corresponds to TRBD1 (6 bases). Trimming left V 4 bases short and J 1 base short, with 7 bases between. The CDR3 sequence is 13 residues long. Looked up from germline, CDR1 is MDHEN and CDR2 is SYDVKM. CDR3 amino acids: CASSSGANTEAFF. CDR3 nucleotides: TGTGCCAGCAGTTCAGGGGCGAACACTGAAGCTTTCTTT.

In this sample, this clone turned up a few times. The chain has TRBV5-1 and TRBJ2-7; 12 nucleotides align to TRBD2. Per the germline V gene, CDR1 is SGHRS and CDR2 is YFSETQ. Unmatched junction bases numbered 5, after V lost 4 bases and J lost 6 bases. The CDR3 length is 14 residues. The DNA for the CDR3 is TGCGCCAGCAGCGCTGGACTAGCGGGGTTCGAGCAGTACTTC. Residues: CASSAGLAGFEQYF.

V gene TRBV20-1 combines with J gene TRBJ2-7; 10 nucleotides align to TRBD2. CDR1 is DFQATT and CDR2 is SNEGSKA in the germline V gene (reference sequence). The V gene end was trimmed by 3 bases and the J gene end by 1 base; junction bases not matched to a gene: 9. The CDR3 consists of 16 residues. CDR3 protein: CSASSGGPHSSYEQYF. In nucleotides, the CDR3 is TGCAGTGCTAGTAGCGGGGGGCCCCATAGTTCCTACGAGCAGTACTTC.

The chain recombines TRBV5-1 with TRBJ1-2; 7 positions agree with TRBD1. The CDR3 length is 12 residues. The J segment lost 7 bases and the V segment lost 2 bases, leaving 2 bases of the junction unmatched. Germline assignment: CDR1 SGHRS and CDR2 YFSETQ. In DNA form, the CDR3 reads TGCGCCAGCAGCTTTGACAGGGCTGGCTACACCTTC. Translated: CASSFDRAGYTF.

The gene calls are TRBV6-5 and TRBJ2-7; TRBD2 is a possible D gene (5 bases). The CDR3 consists of 14 residues. V was trimmed by 6 bases and J by 4 bases, leaving 16 bases between them. Looked up from germline, CDR1 is MNHEY and CDR2 is SVGAGI. CDR3 sequence reads: CASSAGRGRYEQYF. The CDR3 DNA reads as TGTGCCAGCAGCGCAGGACGGGGAAGATACGAGCAGTACTTC.

The V and J genes are TRBV10-1 and TRBJ2-7, with D hard to call. Per the germline V gene, CDR1 is WNHNN and CDR2 is SYGVQD (reference sequence). Trimming pared 1 base from V and 2 bases from J, leaving 15 bases between. This CDR3 is built from 16 residues. DNA of the CDR3: TGCGCCAGCAGTGAGTTTGGTTCGGGCAGCACCTACGAGCAGTACTTC. This codes for CASSEFGSGSTYEQYF.

J is TRBJ1-5 and V is TRBV28, with 8 bases lining up with TRBD1. The CDR3 contains 14 residues. Germline CDR1 reads MDHEN; CDR2 reads SYDVKM. V was pared by 2 bases and J by 5 bases, with 2 bases of the junction left unmatched. DNA for the CDR3: TGTGCCAGCAGTTTAGGACAGGGTCATCAGCCCCAGCATTTT. Encoded protein: CASSLGQGHQPQHF.

This clone was picked up one time. The chain couples TRBV23-1 to TRBJ1-6, with 7 bases fitting TRBD1. TRBV23-1 is an ORF, and what it does is uncertain. This CDR3 region has 12 residues. Trimming cost V 4 bases and J 16 bases; bases outside gene matches: 7. The CDR3 loop reads CASSPQGGGLHF. In nucleotides, the CDR3 is TGCGCCAGCAGTCCTCAGGGGGGGGGTCTCCACTTT.